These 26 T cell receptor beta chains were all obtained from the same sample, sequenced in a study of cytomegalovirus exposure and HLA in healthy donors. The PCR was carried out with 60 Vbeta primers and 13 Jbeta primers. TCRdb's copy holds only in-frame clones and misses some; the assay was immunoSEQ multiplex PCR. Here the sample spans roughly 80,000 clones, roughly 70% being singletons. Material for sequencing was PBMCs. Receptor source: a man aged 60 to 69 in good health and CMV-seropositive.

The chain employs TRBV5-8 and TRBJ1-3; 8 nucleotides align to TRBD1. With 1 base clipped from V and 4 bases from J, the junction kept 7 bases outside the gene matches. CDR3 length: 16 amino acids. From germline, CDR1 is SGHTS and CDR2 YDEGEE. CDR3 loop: CASSLTQGAQGNTIYF. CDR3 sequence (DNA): TGTGCCAGCAGCTTGACTCAGGGGGCGCAGGGAAACACCATATATTTT.

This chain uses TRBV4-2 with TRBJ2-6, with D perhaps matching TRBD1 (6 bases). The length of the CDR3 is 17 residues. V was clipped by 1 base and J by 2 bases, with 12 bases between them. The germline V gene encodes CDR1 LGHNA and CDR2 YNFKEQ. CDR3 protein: CASSQVSAGAGANVLTF. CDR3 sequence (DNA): TGTGCCAGCAGCCAAGTGTCCGCAGGGGCTGGGGCCAACGTCCTGACTTTC.

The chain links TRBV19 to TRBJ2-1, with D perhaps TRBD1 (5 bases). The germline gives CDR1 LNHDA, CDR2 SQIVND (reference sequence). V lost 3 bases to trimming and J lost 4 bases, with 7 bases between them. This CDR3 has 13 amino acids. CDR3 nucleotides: TGTGCCAGTAGTATTCCAGGGTACAATGAGCAGTTCTTC. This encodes CASSIPGYNEQFF.

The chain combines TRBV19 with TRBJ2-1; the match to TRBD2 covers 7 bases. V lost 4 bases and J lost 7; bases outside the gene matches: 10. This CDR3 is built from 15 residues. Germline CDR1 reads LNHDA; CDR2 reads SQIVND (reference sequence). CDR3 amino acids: CASSKWEGNLNEQFF. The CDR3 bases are TGTGCCAGTAGTAAGTGGGAGGGCAATTTGAATGAGCAGTTCTTC. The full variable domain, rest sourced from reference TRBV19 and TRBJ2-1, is DGGITQSPKYLFRKEGQNVTLSCEQNLNHDAMYWYRQDPGQGLRLIYYSQIVNDFQKGDIAEGYSVSREKKESFPLTVTSAQKNPTAFYLCASSKWEGNLNEQFFGPGTRLTVL.

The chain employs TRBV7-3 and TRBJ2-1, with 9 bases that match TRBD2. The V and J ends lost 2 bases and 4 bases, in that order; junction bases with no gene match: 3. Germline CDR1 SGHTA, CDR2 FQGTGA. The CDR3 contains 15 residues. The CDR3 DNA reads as TGTGCCAGCAGCTTAGCGGGAGGGCCGTACAATGAGCAGTTCTTC. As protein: CASSLAGGPYNEQFF.

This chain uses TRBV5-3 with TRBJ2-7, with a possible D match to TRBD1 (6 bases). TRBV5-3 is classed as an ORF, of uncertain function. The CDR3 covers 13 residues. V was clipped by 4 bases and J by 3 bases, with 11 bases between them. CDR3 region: CARSVYRDYEQYF. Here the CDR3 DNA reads TGTGCCAGAAGCGTTTACAGGGACTACGAGCAGTACTTC.

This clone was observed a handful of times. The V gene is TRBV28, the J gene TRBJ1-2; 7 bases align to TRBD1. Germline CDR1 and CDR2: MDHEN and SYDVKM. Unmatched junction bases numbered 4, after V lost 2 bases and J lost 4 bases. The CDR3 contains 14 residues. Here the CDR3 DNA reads TGTGCCAGCAGTTTAACCGGGACAGCCTATGGCTACACCTTC. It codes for CASSLTGTAYGYTF.

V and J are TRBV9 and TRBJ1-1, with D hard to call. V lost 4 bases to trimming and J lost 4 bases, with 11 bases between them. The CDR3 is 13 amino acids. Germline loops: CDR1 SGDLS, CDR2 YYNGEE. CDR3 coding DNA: TGTGCCAGCAGCCCCTTGGCGGGCACTGAAGCTTTCTTT. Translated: CASSPLAGTEAFF.

CDR3 protein: CASSFPGQGRDTQYF. The CDR3 nucleotides read TGTGCCAGCAGCTTCCCGGGACAGGGGCGAGATACGCAGTATTTT. J is TRBJ2-3 and V is TRBV5-4; 10 bases are a match to TRBD1. CDR1 is SGHNT and CDR2 is YYREEE in the germline V gene (reference sequence). The junction had 5 bases not matched to a gene; V was cut back by 2 bases and J by 5 bases. The CDR3 is 15 amino acids.

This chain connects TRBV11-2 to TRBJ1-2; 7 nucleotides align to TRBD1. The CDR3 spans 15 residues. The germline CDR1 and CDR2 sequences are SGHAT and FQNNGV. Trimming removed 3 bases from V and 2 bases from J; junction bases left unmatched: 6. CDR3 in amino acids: CASSFLLGQNYGYTF. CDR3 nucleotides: TGTGCCAGCAGCTTTCTCCTGGGACAGAACTATGGCTACACCTTC.

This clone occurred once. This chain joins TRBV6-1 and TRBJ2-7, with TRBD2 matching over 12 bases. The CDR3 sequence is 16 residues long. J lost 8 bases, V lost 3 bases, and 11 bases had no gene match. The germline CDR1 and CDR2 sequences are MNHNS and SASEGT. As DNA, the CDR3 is TGTGCCAGCAGTGACTACACTAGCGGGAGGAAGAACAAGCAGTACTTC. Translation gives CASSDYTSGRKNKQYF.

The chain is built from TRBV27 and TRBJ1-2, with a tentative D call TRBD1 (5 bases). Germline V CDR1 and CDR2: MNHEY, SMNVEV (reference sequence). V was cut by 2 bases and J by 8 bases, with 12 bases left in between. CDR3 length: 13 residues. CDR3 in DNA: TGTGCCAGCAGTTTAAGGGGTTTAGGCGGCTACACCTTC. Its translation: CASSLRGLGGYTF.

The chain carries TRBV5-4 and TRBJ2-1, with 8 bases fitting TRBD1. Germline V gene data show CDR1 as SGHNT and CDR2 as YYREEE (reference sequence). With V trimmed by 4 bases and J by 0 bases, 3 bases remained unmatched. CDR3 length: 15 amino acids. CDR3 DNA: TGTGCCAGCAGCAATACAGGGGGCTCCTACAATGAGCAGTTCTTC. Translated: CASSNTGGSYNEQFF.

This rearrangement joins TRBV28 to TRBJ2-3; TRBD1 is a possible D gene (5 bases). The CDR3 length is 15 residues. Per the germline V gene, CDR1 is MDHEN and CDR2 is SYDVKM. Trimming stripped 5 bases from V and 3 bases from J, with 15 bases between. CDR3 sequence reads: CASSAGQGRTDTQYF. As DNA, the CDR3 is TGTGCCAGCAGTGCCGGGCAGGGTAGGACAGATACGCAGTATTTT. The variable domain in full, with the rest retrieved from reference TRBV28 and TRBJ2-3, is DVKVTQSSRYLVKRTGEKVFLECVQDMDHENMFWYRQDPGLGLRLIYFSYDVKMKEKGDIPEGYSVSREKKERFSLILESASTNQTSMYLCASSAGQGRTDTQYFGPGTRLTVL.

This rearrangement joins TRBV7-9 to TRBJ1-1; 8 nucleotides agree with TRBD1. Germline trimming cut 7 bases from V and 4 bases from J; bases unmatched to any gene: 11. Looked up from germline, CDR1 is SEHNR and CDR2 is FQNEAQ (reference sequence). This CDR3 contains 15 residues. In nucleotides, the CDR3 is TGTGCCAGCACCGCAGACAGGGGTGAAGGCACTGAAGCTTTCTTT. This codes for CASTADRGEGTEAFF.

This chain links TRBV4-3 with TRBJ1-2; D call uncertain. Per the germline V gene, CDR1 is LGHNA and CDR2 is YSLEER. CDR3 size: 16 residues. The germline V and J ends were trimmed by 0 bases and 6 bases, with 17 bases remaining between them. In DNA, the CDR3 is TGCGCCAGCAGCCAAGATGAGGAGGGTCTGGAAGATGGCTACACCTTC. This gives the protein CASSQDEEGLEDGYTF.

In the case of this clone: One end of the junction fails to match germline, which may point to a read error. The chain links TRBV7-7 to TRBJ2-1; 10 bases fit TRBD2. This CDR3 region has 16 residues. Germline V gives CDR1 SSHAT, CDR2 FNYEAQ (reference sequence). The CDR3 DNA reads TGTGCTAGCAGCCCACTAGCGGGGAGCTCCTACAATGAGCAGTTCTTC. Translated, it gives CASSPLAGSSYNEQFF.

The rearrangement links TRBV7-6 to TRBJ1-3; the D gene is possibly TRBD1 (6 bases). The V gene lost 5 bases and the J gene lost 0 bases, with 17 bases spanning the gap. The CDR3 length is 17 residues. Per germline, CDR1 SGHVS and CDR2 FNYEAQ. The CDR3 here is CASSRGGRSTSGNTIYF. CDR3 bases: TGTGCCAGCAGCCGAGGGGGTAGGTCAACCTCTGGAAACACCATATATTTT.

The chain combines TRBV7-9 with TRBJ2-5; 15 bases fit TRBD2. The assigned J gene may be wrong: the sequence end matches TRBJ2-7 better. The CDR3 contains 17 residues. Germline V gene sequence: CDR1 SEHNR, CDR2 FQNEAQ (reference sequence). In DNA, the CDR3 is TGTGCCAGCAGCCCCAGGACTAGCGGGAGGGCCCCCTACGAGCAGTACTTC. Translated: CASSPRTSGRAPYEQYF.

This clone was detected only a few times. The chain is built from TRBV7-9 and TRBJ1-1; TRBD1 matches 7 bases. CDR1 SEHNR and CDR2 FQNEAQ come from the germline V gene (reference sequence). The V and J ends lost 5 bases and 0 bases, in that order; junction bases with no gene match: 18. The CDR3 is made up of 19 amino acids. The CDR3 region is CASSNPTGEKNLMNTEAFF. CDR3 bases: TGTGCCAGCAGCAACCCAACAGGGGAGAAAAACCTAATGAACACTGAAGCTTTCTTT.

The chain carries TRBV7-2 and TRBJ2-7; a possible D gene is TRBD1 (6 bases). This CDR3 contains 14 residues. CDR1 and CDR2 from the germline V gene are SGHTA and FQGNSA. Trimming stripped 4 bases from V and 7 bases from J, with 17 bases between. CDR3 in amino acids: CASSSRQAQGEQYF. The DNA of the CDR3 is TGTGCCAGCAGCTCACGACAGGCGCAGGGTGAGCAGTACTTC.

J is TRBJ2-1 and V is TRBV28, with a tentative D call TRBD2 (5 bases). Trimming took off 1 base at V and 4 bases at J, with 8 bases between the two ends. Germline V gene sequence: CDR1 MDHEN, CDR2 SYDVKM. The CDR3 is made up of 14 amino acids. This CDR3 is CASSLFGKYNEQFF. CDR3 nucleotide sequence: TGTGCCAGCAGTTTATTCGGGAAGTACAATGAGCAGTTCTTC.

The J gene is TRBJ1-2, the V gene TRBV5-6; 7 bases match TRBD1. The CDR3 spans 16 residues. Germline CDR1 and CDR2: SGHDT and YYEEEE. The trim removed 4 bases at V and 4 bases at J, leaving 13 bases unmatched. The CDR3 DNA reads TGTGCCAGCAGCGGCTGGAGGGGGCCTGGGAGCTATGGCTACACCTTC. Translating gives CASSGWRGPGSYGYTF. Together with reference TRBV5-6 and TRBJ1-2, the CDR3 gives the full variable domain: DAGVTQSPTHLIKTRGQQVTLRCSPKSGHDTVSWYQQALGQGPQFIFQYYEEEERQRGNFPDRFSGHQFPNYSSELNVNALLLGDSALYLCASSGWRGPGSYGYTFGSGTRLTVV.

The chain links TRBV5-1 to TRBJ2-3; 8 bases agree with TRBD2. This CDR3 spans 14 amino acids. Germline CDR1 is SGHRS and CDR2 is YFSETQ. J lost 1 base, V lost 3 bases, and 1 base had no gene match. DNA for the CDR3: TGCGCCAGCAGCTCACTAGCGGGCACAGATACGCAGTATTTT. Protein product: CASSSLAGTDTQYF.

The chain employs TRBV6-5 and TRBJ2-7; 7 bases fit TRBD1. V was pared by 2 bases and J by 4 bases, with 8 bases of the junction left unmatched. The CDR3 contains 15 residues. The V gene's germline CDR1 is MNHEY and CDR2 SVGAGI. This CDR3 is CASSYTIGQEYEQYF. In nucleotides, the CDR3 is TGTGCCAGCAGTTACACCATCGGACAGGAGTACGAGCAGTACTTC.

CDR3 in amino acids: CASSPGGNQPQHF. In DNA, the CDR3 is TGTGCCAGCAGCCCAGGGGGCAATCAGCCCCAGCATTTT. V usage is TRBV7-9 and J usage is TRBJ1-5; possibly TRBD1 for D (6 bases). V was trimmed by 5 bases and J by 2 bases, leaving 7 bases between them. This CDR3 is built from 13 residues. Germline V gene data show CDR1 as SEHNR and CDR2 as FQNEAQ (reference sequence).